This TCR beta chain was sequenced for a study of control samples from healthy donors and cancer patients. V dropped 5 bases and J dropped 9; count of bases not matched to a gene: 9. CDR3 length equals 15 residues. Germline CDR1 is SGHRS and CDR2 is YFSETQ. TCRdb's table, derived via immunoSEQ multiplex PCR, lists solely in-frame clones and lacks some. This table holds more than 50,000 clones, roughly 86% found once. Sequencing used blood. V is TRBV5-1 and J is TRBJ1-6, with 9 bases fitting TRBD1. The sequence was collected from a man aged 50-59 years in good health. The CDR3 loop is CASSSETGGSSPLHF. The CDR3 bases are TGCGCCAGCAGTTCGGAGACAGGGGGATCTTCACCCCTCCACTTT.